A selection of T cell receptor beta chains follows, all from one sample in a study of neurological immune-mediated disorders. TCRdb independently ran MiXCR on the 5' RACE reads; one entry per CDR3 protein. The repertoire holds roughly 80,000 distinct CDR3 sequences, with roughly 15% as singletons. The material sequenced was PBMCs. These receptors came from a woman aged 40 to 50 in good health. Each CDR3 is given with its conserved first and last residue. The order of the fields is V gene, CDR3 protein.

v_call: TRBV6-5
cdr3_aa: CASSRDRVIGGELFF

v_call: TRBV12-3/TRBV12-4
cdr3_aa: CASSSSSLLQFF

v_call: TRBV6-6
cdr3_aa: CASREQGRANTGELFF

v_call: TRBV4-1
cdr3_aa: CASSQTGTGNQPQHF

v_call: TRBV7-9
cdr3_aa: CASSSGGALNEQFF

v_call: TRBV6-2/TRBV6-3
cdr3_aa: CASSRPRLAGGPRGDTQYF

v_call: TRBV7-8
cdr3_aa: CASSLVRRGGYNEQFF

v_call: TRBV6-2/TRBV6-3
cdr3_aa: CASSPRSRVRNTEAFF

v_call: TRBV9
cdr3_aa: CASSVGPRGSYEQYF

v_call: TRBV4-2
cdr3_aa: CASSQDLQVYNEQFF

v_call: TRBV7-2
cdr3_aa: CASSLAGAYTQYF

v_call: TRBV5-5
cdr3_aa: CASREGWWLDTEAFF